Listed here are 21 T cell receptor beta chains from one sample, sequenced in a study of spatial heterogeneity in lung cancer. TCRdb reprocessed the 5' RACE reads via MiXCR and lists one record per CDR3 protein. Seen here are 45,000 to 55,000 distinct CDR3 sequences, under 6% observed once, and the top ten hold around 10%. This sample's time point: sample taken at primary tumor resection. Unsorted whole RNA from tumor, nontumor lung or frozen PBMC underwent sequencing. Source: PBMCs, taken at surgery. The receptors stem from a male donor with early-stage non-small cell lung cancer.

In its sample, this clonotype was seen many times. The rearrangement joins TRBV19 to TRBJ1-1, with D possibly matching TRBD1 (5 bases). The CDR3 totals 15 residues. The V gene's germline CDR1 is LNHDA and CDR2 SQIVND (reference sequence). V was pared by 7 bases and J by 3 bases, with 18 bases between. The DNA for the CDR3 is TGTGCCAGTATTGGCCCCCAGGCCAGGGACACTGAAGCTTTCTTT. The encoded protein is CASIGPQARDTEAFF.

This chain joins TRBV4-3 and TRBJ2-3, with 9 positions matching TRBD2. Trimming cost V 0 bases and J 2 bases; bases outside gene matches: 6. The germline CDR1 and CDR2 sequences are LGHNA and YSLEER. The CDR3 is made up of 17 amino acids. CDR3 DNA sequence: TGCGCCAGCAGCCAAGATTGGGCTAGCGGGACCACAGATACGCAGTATTTT. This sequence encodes CASSQDWASGTTDTQYF.

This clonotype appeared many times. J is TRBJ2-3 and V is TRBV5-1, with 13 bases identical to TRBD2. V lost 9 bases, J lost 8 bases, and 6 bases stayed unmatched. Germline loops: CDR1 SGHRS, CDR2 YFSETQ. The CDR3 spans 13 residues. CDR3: CATTRTSGSTQYF. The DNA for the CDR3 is TGCGCCACCACCCGGACTAGCGGGAGTACGCAGTATTTT.

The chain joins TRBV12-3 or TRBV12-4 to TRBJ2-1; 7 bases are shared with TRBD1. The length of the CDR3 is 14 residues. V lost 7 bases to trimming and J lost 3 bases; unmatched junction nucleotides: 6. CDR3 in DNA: TGTGCCAGCATCTTGGGACAGAACTACAATGAGCAGTTCTTC. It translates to CASILGQNYNEQFF.

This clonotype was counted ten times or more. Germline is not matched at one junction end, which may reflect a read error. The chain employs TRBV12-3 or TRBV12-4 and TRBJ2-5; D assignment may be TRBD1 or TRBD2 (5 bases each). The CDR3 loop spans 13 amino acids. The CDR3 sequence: CASSWGTQGTQYF. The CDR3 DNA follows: TGTGCCAGCAGTTGGGGGACCCAAGGGACCCAGTACTTC.

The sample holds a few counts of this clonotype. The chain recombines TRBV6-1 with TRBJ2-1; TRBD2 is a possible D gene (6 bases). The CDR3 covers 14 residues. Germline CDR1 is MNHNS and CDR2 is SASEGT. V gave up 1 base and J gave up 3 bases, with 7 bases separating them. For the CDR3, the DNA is TGTGCCAGCAGTGAAGGCGGGAACTACAATGAGCAGTTCTTC. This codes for CASSEGGNYNEQFF.

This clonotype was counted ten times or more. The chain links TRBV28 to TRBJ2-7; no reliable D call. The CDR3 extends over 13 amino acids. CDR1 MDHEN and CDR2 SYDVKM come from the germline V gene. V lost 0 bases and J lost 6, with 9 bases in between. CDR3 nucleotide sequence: TGTGCCAGCAGTTTATGGCCCGATCCCGAGCAGTACTTC. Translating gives CASSLWPDPEQYF. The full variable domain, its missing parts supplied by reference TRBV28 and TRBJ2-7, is DVKVTQSSRYLVKRTGEKVFLECVQDMDHENMFWYRQDPGLGLRLIYFSYDVKMKEKGDIPEGYSVSREKKERFSLILESASTNQTSMYLCASSLWPDPEQYFGPGTRLTVT.

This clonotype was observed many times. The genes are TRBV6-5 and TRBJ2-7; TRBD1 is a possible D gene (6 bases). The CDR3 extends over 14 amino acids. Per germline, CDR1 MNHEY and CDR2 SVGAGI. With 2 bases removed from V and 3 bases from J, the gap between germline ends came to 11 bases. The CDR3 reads CASSYGTPIYEQYF. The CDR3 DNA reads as TGTGCCAGCAGTTACGGGACACCTATCTACGAGCAGTACTTC.

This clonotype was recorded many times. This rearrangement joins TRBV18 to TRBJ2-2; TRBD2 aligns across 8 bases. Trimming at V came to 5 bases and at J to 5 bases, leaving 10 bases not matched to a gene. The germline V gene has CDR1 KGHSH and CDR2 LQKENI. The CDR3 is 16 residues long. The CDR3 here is CASSLPGGRRTGELFF. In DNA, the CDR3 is TGTGCCAGCTCATTACCGGGAGGGAGACGGACCGGGGAGCTGTTTTTT.

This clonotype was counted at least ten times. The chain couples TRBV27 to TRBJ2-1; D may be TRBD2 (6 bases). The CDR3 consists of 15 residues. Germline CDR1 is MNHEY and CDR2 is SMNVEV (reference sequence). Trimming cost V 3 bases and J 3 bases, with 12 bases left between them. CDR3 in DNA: TGTGCCAGCAGTTTCCACGGGAGTAACTACAATGAGCAGTTCTTC. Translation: CASSFHGSNYNEQFF.

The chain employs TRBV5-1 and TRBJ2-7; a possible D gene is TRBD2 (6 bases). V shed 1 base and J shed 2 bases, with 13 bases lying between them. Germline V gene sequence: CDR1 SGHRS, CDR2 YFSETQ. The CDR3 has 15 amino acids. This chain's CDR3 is CASSLYIGGAYEQYF. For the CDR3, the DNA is TGCGCCAGCAGCTTGTATATCGGAGGGGCCTACGAGCAGTACTTC.

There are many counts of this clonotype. The CDR3, as DNA: TGCGCCAGCAGCCCCCGGGACGCGGGCTCTGGGGCCAACGTCCTGACTTTC. This gives the protein CASSPRDAGSGANVLTF. The chain links TRBV5-1 to TRBJ2-6; possibly TRBD1 or TRBD2 for D (5 bases each). Trimming removed 4 bases at V and 0 bases at J, with 14 bases between. Germline V lookup: CDR1 SGHRS, CDR2 YFSETQ. The CDR3 loop spans 17 amino acids.

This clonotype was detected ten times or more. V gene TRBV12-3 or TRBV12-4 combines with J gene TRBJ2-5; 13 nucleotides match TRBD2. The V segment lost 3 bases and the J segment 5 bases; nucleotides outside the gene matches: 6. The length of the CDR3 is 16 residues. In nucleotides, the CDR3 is TGTGCCAGCAGTTTTCGGACTAGCGGGAGCGGGGAGACCCAGTACTTC. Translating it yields CASSFRTSGSGETQYF.

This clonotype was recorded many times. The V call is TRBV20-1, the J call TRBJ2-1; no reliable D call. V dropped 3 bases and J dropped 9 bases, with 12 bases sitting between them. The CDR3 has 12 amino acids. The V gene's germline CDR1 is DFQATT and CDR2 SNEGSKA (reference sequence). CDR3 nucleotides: TGCAGTGCTAGGGGCGAGTCAAGTGAGCAGTTCTTC. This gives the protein CSARGESSEQFF.

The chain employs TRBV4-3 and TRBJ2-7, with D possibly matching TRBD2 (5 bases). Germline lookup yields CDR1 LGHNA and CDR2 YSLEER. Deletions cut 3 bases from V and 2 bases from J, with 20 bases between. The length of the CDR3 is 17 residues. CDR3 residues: CASSQEPLVGETYEQYF. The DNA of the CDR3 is TGCGCCAGCAGCCAGGAGCCCCTAGTGGGAGAGACCTACGAGCAGTACTTC.

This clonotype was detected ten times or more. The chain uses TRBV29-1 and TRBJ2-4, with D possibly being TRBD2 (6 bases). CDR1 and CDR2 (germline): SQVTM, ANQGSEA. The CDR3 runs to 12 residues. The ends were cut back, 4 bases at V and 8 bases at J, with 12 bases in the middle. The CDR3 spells CSVVLARDIQYF. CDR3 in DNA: TGCAGCGTTGTGCTAGCGAGGGACATTCAGTACTTC.

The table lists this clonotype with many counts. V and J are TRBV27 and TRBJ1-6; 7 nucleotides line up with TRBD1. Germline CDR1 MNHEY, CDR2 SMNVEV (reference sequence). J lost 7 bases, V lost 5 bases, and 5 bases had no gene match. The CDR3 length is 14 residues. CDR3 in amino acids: CASSPRQGNSPLHF. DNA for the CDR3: TGTGCCAGCAGTCCTCGACAGGGAAATTCACCCCTCCACTTT.

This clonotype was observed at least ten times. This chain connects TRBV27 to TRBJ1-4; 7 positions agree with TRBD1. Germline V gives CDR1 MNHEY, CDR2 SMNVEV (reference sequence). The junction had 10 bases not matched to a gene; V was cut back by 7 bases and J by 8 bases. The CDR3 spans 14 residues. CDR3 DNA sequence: TGTGCCAGCACCCGGAGAGGGGGCGGGGAAAAACTGTTTTTT. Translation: CASTRRGGGEKLFF.

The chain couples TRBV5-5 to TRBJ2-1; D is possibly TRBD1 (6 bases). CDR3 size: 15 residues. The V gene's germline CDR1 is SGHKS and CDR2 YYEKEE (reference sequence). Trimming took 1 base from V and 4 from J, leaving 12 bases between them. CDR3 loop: CASSLLRDTYNEQFF. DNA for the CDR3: TGTGCCAGCAGCTTGCTCCGGGACACATACAATGAGCAGTTCTTC. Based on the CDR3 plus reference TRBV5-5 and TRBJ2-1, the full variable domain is DAGVTQSPTHLIKTRGQQVTLRCSPISGHKSVSWYQQVLGQGPQFIFQYYEKEERGRGNFPDRFSARQFPNYSSELNVNALLLGDSALYLCASSLLRDTYNEQFFGPGTRLTVL.

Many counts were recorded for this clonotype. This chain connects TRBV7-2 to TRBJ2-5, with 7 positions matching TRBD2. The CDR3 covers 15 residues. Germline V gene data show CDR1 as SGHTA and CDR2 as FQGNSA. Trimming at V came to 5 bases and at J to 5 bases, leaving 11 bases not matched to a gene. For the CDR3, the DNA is TGTGCCAGCAGCACCTACCACGGGGGGACGGAGACCCAGTACTTC. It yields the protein CASSTYHGGTETQYF.

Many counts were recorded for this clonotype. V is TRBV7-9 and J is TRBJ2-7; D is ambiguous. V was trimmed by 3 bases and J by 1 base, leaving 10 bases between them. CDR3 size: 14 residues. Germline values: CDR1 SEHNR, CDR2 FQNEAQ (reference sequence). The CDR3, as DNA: TGTGCCAGCAGCTTGTCTGCCATTTCCTACGAGCAGTACTTC. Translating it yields CASSLSAISYEQYF.